This TCR beta chain is from a study of cytomegalovirus exposure and HLA in healthy donors. PCR was performed using 60 Vbeta and 13 Jbeta primers. The repertoire was sequenced with immunoSEQ multiplex PCR; TCRdb's copy has only in-frame clones and lacks some. Of about 180,000 clones listed, approximately 81% are singletons. Broader study findings: Presence/absence results assume similar sequencing depth per donor, which may not hold.

In this sample, this clone turned up once. Its antigen is not known. The CDR3 length is 15 residues. Germline CDR1 LNHDA, CDR2 SQIVND (reference sequence). Trimming removed 7 bases at V and 0 bases at J, with 15 bases between. The chain recombines TRBV19 with TRBJ1-1; D not resolved. Sequenced material: PBMCs. The receptor was isolated from a woman aged 25 to 39 in good health and CMV-seronegative. Written as DNA, the CDR3 is TGTGCCAGTAATGGGTCCCGGGTGATGAACACTGAAGCTTTCTTT. It yields the protein CASNGSRVMNTEAFF. Supplemented by reference TRBV19 and TRBJ1-1, the full variable domain reads DGGITQSPKYLFRKEGQNVTLSCEQNLNHDAMYWYRQDPGQGLRLIYYSQIVNDFQKGDIAEGYSVSREKKESFPLTVTSAQKNPTAFYLCASNGSRVMNTEAFFGQGTRLTVV.